This T cell receptor beta chain was profiled in a study of T cells after yellow fever vaccination. Across the whole study: Preparation of the low-cell-number fractions used SMART-Seq v4 Ultra Low Input. The study, taken as a whole, reports: Reappearing after the booster were most of the clones from primary vaccination (around 96% CD4, 88% CD8).

This clonotype was picked up a small number of times. As yet, its antigen is unknown. By 5'RACE template switching, TCR cDNA was produced, with a universal primer site and UMIs added in the process. TCRdb independently ran MiXCR on the 5' RACE reads; one entry per CDR3 protein. The sample records roughly 520,000 distinct CDR3 sequences, 20% to 25% being singletons. Trimming removed 1 base from V and 7 bases from J, with 13 bases in between. The CDR3 sequence is 14 residues long. The germline V gene encodes CDR1 SGHNT and CDR2 YYREEE (reference sequence). The gene calls are TRBV5-4 and TRBJ2-3, with no clear D. The clonotype originates from a man in his late teens or twenties who received the YFV17D yellow fever vaccine. This specimen consisted of PBMCs, obtained less than 25 days after the first yellow fever vaccination. The CDR3 DNA follows: TGTGCCAGCAGCTTGATGGGCAGAAGTAATACGCAGTATTTT. It is translated as CASSLMGRSNTQYF.